The source of this TCR beta chain is a study of T cell responses to AZD1222 COVID-19 vaccine. The protocol was immunoSEQ multiplex PCR, while the TCRdb copy is restricted to in-frame clones and leaves out a portion. Of some 150,000 clones listed, approximately 90% are singletons. Germline V lookup: CDR1 MNHEY, CDR2 SVGAGI. The ends were cut back, 3 bases at V and 0 bases at J, with 8 bases in the middle. There are 15 residues in the CDR3. The receptor comes from an adult in good health. Sample: peripheral blood, taken on day 0 of AZD1222 vaccination. The V and J genes are TRBV6-5 and TRBJ1-4, with unresolved D. The CDR3: CASSYQIATNEKLFF. The CDR3, as DNA: TGTGCCAGCAGTTATCAGATCGCAACTAATGAAAAACTGTTTTTT.